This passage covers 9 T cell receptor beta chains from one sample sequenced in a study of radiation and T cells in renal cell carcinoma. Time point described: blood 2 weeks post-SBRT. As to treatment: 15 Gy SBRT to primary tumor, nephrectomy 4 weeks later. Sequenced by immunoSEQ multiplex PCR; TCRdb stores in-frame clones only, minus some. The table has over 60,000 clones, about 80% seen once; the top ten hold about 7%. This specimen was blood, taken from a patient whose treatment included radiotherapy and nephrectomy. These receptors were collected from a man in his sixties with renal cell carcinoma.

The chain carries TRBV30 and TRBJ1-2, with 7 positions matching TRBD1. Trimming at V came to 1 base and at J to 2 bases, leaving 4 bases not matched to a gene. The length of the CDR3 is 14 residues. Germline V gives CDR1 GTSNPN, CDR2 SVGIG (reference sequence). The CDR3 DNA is TGTGCCTGGAGTGGGAAGGACAGGAACTATGGCTACACCTTC. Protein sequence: CAWSGKDRNYGYTF. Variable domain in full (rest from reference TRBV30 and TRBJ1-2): SQTIHQWPATLVQPVGSPLSLECTVEGTSNPNLYWYRQAAGRGLQLLFYSVGIGQISSEVPQNLSASRPQDRQFILSSKKLLLSDSGFYLCAWSGKDRNYGYTFGSGTRLTVV.

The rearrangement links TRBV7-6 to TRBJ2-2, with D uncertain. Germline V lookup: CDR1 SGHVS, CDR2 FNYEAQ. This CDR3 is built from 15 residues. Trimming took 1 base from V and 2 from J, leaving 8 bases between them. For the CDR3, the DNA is TGTGCCAGCAGCTTAGTCGCAGTAAACACCGGGGAGCTGTTTTTT. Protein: CASSLVAVNTGELFF.

Here the CDR3 DNA reads TGTGCCAGCACCCGGGGGGGGGCTGAGCCCTACAATGAGCAGTTCTTC. Translating gives CASTRGGAEPYNEQFF. The gene calls are TRBV5-5 and TRBJ2-1; 8 nucleotides agree with TRBD2. The CDR3 spans 16 residues. V lost 6 bases, J lost 2 bases, and 10 bases stayed unmatched. The germline CDR1 and CDR2 sequences are SGHKS and YYEKEE (reference sequence).

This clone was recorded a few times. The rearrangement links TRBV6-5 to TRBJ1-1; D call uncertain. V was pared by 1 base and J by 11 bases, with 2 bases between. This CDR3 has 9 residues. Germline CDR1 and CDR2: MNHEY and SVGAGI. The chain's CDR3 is CASSYCAFF. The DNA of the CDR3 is TGTGCCAGCAGTTACTGTGCTTTCTTT.

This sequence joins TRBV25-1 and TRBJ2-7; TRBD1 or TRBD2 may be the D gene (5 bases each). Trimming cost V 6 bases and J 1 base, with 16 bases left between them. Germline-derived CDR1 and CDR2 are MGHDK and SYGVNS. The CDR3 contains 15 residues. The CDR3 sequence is CASSPGPSPSYEQYF. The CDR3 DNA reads TGTGCCAGCAGCCCGGGGCCCTCCCCTTCCTACGAGCAGTACTTC.

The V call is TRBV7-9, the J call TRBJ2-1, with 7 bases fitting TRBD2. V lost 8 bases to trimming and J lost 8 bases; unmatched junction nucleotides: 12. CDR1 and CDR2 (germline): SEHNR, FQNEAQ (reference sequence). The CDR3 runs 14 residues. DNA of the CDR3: TGTGCCAGCCAGTTGGGCGGGAGTGGTGATGAGCAGTTCTTC. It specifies CASQLGGSGDEQFF. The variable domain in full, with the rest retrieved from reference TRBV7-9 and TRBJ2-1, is DTGVSQNPRHKITKRGQNVTFRCDPISEHNRLYWYRQTLGQGPEFLTYFQNEAQLEKSRLLSDRFSAERPKGSFSTLEIQRTEQGDSAMYLCASQLGGSGDEQFFGPGTRLTVL.

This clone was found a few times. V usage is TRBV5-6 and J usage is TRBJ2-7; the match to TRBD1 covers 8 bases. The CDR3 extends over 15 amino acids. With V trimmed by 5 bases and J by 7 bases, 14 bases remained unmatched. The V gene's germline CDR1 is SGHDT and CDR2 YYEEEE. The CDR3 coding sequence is TGTGCCAGCAGGGCCGGGACAGGCTACTCGGGGGAGCAGTACTTC. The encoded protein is CASRAGTGYSGEQYF.

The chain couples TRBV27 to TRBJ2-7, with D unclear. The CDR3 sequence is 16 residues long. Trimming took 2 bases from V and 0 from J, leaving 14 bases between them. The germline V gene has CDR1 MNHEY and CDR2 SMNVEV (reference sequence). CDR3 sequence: CASSLIGPPASYEQYF. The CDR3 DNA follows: TGTGCCAGCAGTTTAATTGGCCCTCCGGCCTCCTACGAGCAGTACTTC.

CDR3 nucleotides: TGTGCCTACGCCGGTCAAACGGGGGCTAGCGGGGCCTACGAGCAGTACTTC. Residues: CAYAGQTGASGAYEQYF. The chain recombines TRBV30 with TRBJ2-7, with 9 bases fitting TRBD2. Germline CDR1 and CDR2: GTSNPN and SVGIG (reference sequence). V dropped 7 bases and J dropped 2; count of bases not matched to a gene: 18. The CDR3 sequence is 17 residues long.